This entry concerns a single T cell receptor beta chain. What it binds is not known. These data are taken from a study of shared clonotypes between healthy human individuals. In the sorted-subset replicate PCRs, around 220 ng DNA, around 30,000 T cell genomes, was used. Assay used: immunoSEQ multiplex PCR; TCRdb lists only in-frame clones, some missing. The data contain roughly 1,100,000 clones, roughly 75% of them singletons. Study-level findings and limits: All-four-donor shared clonotypes had higher generation probabilities than non-shared clonotypes did. Only blood underwent sampling, and tissue repertoires likely differ.

The CDR3 contains 15 residues. The germline V gene has CDR1 MNHNS and CDR2 SASEGT. Trimming took 7 bases from V and 6 from J; bases not matched to a gene: 9. The TCR comes from a man between 18 and 35 years old in good health. V and J are TRBV6-1 and TRBJ1-6, with 7 bases matching TRBD1. Sequencing was carried out using memory CD4+ T cells sorted from blood. Subset noted: CD45RA-negative fraction. The CDR3 loop is CASMGVTGVNSPLHF. CDR3 DNA sequence: TGTGCCAGCATGGGGGTCACAGGGGTTAATTCACCCCTCCACTTT.